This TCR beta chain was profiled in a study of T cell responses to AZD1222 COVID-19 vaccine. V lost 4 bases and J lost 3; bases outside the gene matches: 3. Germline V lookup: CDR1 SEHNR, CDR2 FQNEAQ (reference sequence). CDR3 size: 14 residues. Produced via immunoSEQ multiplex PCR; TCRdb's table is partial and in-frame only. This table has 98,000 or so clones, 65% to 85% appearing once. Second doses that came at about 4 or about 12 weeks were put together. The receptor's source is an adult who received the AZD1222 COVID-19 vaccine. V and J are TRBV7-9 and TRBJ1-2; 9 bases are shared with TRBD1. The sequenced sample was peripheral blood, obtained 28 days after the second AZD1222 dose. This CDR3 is CASSSQGADYGYTF. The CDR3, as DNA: TGTGCCAGCAGCTCACAGGGGGCTGACTATGGCTACACCTTC.